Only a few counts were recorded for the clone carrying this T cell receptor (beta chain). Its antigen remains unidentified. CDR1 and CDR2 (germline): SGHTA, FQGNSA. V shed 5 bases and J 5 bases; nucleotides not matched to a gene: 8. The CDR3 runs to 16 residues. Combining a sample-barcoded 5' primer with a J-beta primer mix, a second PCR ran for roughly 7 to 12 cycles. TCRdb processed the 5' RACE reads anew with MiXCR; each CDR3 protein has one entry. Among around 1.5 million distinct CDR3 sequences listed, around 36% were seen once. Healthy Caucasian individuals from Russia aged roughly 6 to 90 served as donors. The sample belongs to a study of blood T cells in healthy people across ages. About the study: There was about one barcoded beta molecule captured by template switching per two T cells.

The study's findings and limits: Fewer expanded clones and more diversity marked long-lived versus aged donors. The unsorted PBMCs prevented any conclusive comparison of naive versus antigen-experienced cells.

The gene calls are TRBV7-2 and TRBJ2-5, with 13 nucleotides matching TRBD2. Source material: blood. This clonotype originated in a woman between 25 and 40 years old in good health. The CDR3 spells CASSPRGTSGAETQYF. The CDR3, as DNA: TGTGCCAGCAGCCCCCGCGGGACTAGCGGGGCTGAGACCCAGTACTTC.